Sequencing of this T cell receptor beta chain was carried out in a study of T cells after yellow fever vaccination. Study-wide results and limits: FACS-sorted repertoires could harbor abundant contaminating bulk-population clonotypes. Booster samples showed a return of most primary-vaccination clones (approximately 96% CD4, about 88% CD8).

TCRdb re-analysed the 5' RACE reads in MiXCR, keeping a single row per CDR3 protein. The data hold under 700,000 distinct CDR3 sequences, with about a sixth observed a single time. CDR3 size: 15 residues. Trimming removed 6 bases at V and 6 bases at J, with 21 bases between. Germline-derived CDR1 and CDR2 are DFQATT and SNEGSKA (reference sequence). Points on this clonotype: No antigen is known for it.

The rearrangement uses TRBV20-1 and TRBJ1-5; a possible D gene is TRBD1 (5 bases). The clonotype originates from a man aged 18 to 35 who received the YFV17D yellow fever vaccine. The material was PBMCs, obtained 5 days after the first yellow fever vaccination. The CDR3 DNA is TGCAGTGCCCGGACGGGCCAGGGAGGTGCTCAGCCCCAGCATTTT. Amino acid sequence: CSARTGQGGAQPQHF.